Given below is one T cell receptor beta chain in context. Its antigen is currently unknown. Some clones are missing from TCRdb's copy, which holds only in-frame ones; the method was immunoSEQ multiplex PCR. The sample records under 2,500,000 clones, around 95% being singletons. The data belong to a study of shared clonotypes between healthy human individuals. Findings and caveats of the study: Memory subsets generally showed smaller estimated richness than naive subsets did. Represented genetic and exposure-history diversity was restricted by having few donors.

The CDR3 covers 15 residues. Germline values: CDR1 WNHNN, CDR2 SYGVQD (reference sequence). Germline trimming cut 0 bases from V and 5 bases from J; bases unmatched to any gene: 6. Input material: naive CD4+ T cells sorted from blood. Regarding subset: CD45RA+ positively selected. The source is a man younger than 35 in good health. This chain uses TRBV10-1 with TRBJ2-5; 7 bases align to TRBD1. CDR3 sequence reads: CASSESRTGLETQYF. DNA for the CDR3: TGCGCCAGCAGTGAGTCACGGACAGGCCTCGAGACCCAGTACTTC.